This T cell receptor beta chain is from a study of T cells after yellow fever vaccination. The CDR3 consists of 14 residues. Germline V lookup: CDR1 SGHAT, CDR2 FQNNGV. The trim removed 8 bases at V and 7 bases at J, leaving 10 bases unmatched. One entry per CDR3 protein results from TCRdb running MiXCR on the 5' RACE reads. The table includes around 600,000 distinct CDR3 sequences, over 9% detected once. This chain uses TRBV11-2 with TRBJ2-3, with 9 nucleotides matching TRBD2. The clonotype was recovered from a man aged 30-40 years who received the YFV17D yellow fever vaccine. The starting material was PBMCs, obtained on the day of the yellow fever booster vaccination. CDR3 loop: CASLGGREGYTQYF. CDR3 DNA sequence: TGTGCCAGCCTCGGTGGGCGGGAGGGGTATACGCAGTATTTT.